The rows below give T cell receptor beta chains drawn from one sample of a study of blood T cell repertoires in COVID-19. Clones were sequenced by immunoSEQ multiplex PCR, and TCRdb holds only the in-frame ones, with some missing. The table shows 57,000 or so clones, with around 81% occurring only once. The sequenced sample consisted of peripheral blood. Source of these receptors: an older man with acute or convalescent COVID-19. The CDR3 runs from the conserved cysteine through the conserved F or W. The order of the fields is J gene, V gene, CDR3 protein.

j_gene: TRBJ2-5; v_gene: TRBV3-1/TRBV3-2; CDR3aa: CASSRLAIQETQYF
j_gene: TRBJ2-7; v_gene: TRBV6-5; CDR3aa: CASNAPGGNEQYF
j_gene: TRBJ2-5; v_gene: TRBV7-8; CDR3aa: CASSLGVAKLLQETQYF
j_gene: TRBJ2-3; v_gene: TRBV28; CDR3aa: CASSLTFGRGLTDTQYF
j_gene: TRBJ1-1; v_gene: TRBV3-1/TRBV3-2; CDR3aa: CASSQEGQSTEEF
j_gene: TRBJ2-5; v_gene: TRBV3-1/TRBV3-2; CDR3aa: CASSHGSTETQYF
j_gene: TRBJ2-5; v_gene: TRBV3-1/TRBV3-2; CDR3aa: CASSHPSKETQYF
j_gene: TRBJ2-3; v_gene: TRBV9; CDR3aa: CASSVGGRESDTQYF
j_gene: TRBJ1-1; v_gene: TRBV5-1; CDR3aa: CASSPTRNTEAFF
j_gene: TRBJ1-2; v_gene: TRBV6-6; CDR3aa: CASSYERDYGYTF
j_gene: TRBJ2-7; v_gene: TRBV7-7; CDR3aa: CASSSLAGEQYF
j_gene: TRBJ2-7; v_gene: TRBV2; CDR3aa: CASSDSYEQYF
j_gene: TRBJ1-3; v_gene: TRBV3-1/TRBV3-2; CDR3aa: CASSQEGRAAGNTIYF
j_gene: TRBJ2-7; v_gene: TRBV5-6; CDR3aa: CASSVRLGGSTGDEQYF
j_gene: TRBJ2-3; v_gene: TRBV3-1/TRBV3-2; CDR3aa: CASSQHASGESWF
j_gene: TRBJ2-3; v_gene: TRBV28; CDR3aa: CASSFRSGGTDTQYF
j_gene: TRBJ2-5; v_gene: TRBV9; CDR3aa: CASSVLAGPAYETQYF
j_gene: TRBJ2-1; v_gene: TRBV7-3; CDR3aa: CASSPSQAVYNEQFF
j_gene: TRBJ2-7; v_gene: TRBV29-1; CDR3aa: CSAEKTGTGGEISYEQYF
j_gene: TRBJ1-2; v_gene: TRBV3-1/TRBV3-2; CDR3aa: CASSQLAVFYGYTF
j_gene: TRBJ2-7; v_gene: TRBV28; CDR3aa: CASSSLGGVASYEQYF
j_gene: TRBJ2-5; v_gene: TRBV4-2; CDR3aa: CASSPTSGAGGETQYF
j_gene: TRBJ2-7; v_gene: TRBV3-1/TRBV3-2; CDR3aa: CASSPQGYRPEQYF
j_gene: TRBJ1-2; v_gene: TRBV5-5; CDR3aa: CASSFSGTSSDGYTF
j_gene: TRBJ1-6; v_gene: TRBV19; CDR3aa: CASSIQGTNSPLHF
j_gene: TRBJ2-7; v_gene: TRBV18; CDR3aa: CASSPGLNGDEQYF
j_gene: TRBJ2-4; v_gene: TRBV3-1/TRBV3-2; CDR3aa: CASSQGAAKNIQYF